The 8 T cell receptor beta chains given below trace back to one sample, sequenced in a study of blood T cell repertoires in COVID-19. The method was immunoSEQ multiplex PCR; TCRdb's version includes in-frame clones alone and lacks a portion of them. The data contain under 130,000 clones, roughly 80% of them singletons. The sample taken for sequencing was peripheral blood. The receptors stem from a human donor in a cohort sampled during active COVID-19.

This chain connects TRBV4-2 to TRBJ2-2; 9 nucleotides line up with TRBD1. The germline CDR1 and CDR2 sequences are LGHNA and YNFKEQ. The CDR3 runs 16 residues. The trim removed 1 base at V and 6 bases at J, leaving 6 bases unmatched. The CDR3 nucleotides are TGTGCCAGCAGCCAAGGGGGACAGGGTGGAGCCGGGGAGCTGTTTTTT. It is translated as CASSQGGQGGAGELFF.

J is TRBJ1-5 and V is TRBV5-1, with D perhaps matching TRBD1 (6 bases). CDR3 size: 16 residues. Germline assignment: CDR1 SGHRS and CDR2 YFSETQ. V lost 0 bases and J lost 2, with 12 bases in between. The CDR3: CASSLDGQWGNQPQHF. DNA of the CDR3: TGCGCCAGCAGCTTGGATGGACAGTGGGGCAATCAGCCCCAGCATTTT.

The rearrangement joins TRBV5-1 to TRBJ2-3; tentatively, D is TRBD2 (7 bases). From germline, CDR1 is SGHRS and CDR2 YFSETQ. Trimming left V 4 bases short and J 3 bases short, with 21 bases between. The CDR3 contains 17 residues. The chain's CDR3 is CASSMGAASGGTDTQYF. The CDR3 DNA reads as TGCGCCAGCAGCATGGGGGCTGCTAGCGGCGGGACAGATACGCAGTATTTT.

The chain recombines TRBV5-4 with TRBJ1-1; no clear D gene. The V gene lost 4 bases and the J gene lost 1 base, with 2 bases spanning the gap. This CDR3 is built from 11 residues. CDR1 is SGHNT, CDR2 YYREEE, per germline (reference sequence). CDR3 nucleotide sequence: TGTGCCAGCAGCCAGAACACTGAAGCTTTCTTT. This gives the protein CASSQNTEAFF.

The chain employs TRBV6-2 or TRBV6-3 and TRBJ1-2, with D unclear. The V gene's germline CDR1 is MNHEY and CDR2 SVGEGT. V was clipped by 2 bases and J by 4 bases, with 11 bases between them. The CDR3 has 14 residues. CDR3: CASSYGRYSYGYTF. The CDR3 DNA reads TGTGCCAGCAGTTACGGTCGGTACAGCTATGGCTACACCTTC.

The chain combines TRBV18 with TRBJ1-1, with a weak D call TRBD1 (6 bases). This CDR3 contains 14 residues. The germline V gene encodes CDR1 KGHSH and CDR2 LQKENI. V shed 2 bases and J shed 4 bases, with 11 bases lying between them. In DNA, the CDR3 is TGTGCCAGCTCACCAGGGCAGGGGAGCACTGAAGCTTTCTTT. Translated: CASSPGQGSTEAFF. Complete variable domain (other parts from reference TRBV18 and TRBJ1-1): NAGVMQNPRHLVRRRGQEARLRCSPMKGHSHVYWYRQLPEEGLKFMVYLQKENIIDESGMPKERFSAEFPKEGPSILRIQQVVRGDSAAYFCASSPGQGSTEAFFGQGTRLTVV.

The chain carries TRBV2 and TRBJ1-3; D uncertain. Germline-derived CDR1 and CDR2 are SNHLY and FYNNEI. V dropped 3 bases and J dropped 0 bases, with 9 bases sitting between them. The CDR3 extends over 15 amino acids. For the CDR3, the DNA is TGTGCCAGCAGTGACCAGGTAGTCTCTGGAAACACCATATATTTT. It translates to CASSDQVVSGNTIYF.

This chain uses TRBV5-1 with TRBJ2-7; TRBD1 aligns across 9 bases. CDR3 length equals 16 residues. Trimming took 4 bases from V and 2 from J; bases not matched to a gene: 10. Germline loops: CDR1 SGHRS, CDR2 YFSETQ. The CDR3 DNA reads TGCGCCAGCAGCCAAGTACAGGGGGCTAAACCCTACGAGCAGTACTTC. This translates into CASSQVQGAKPYEQYF. The full variable domain, with the rest looked up from reference TRBV5-1 and TRBJ2-7, is KAGVTQTPRYLIKTRGQQVTLSCSPISGHRSVSWYQQTPGQGLQFLFEYFSETQRNKGNFPGRFSGRQFSNSRSEMNVSTLELGDSALYLCASSQVQGAKPYEQYFGPGTRLTVT.